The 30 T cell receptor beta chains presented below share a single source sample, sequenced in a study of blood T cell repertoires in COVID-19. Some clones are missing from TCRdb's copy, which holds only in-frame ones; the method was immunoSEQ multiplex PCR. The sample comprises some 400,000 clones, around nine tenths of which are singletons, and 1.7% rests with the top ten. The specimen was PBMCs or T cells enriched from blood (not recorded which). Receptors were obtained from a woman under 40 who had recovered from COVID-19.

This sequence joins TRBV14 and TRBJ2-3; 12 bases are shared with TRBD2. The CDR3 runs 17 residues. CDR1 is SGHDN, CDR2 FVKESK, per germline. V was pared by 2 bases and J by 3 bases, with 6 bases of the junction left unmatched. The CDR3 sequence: CASSQIGLAGRTDTQYF. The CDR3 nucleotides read TGTGCCAGCAGCCAAATCGGACTAGCGGGAAGAACAGATACGCAGTATTTT.

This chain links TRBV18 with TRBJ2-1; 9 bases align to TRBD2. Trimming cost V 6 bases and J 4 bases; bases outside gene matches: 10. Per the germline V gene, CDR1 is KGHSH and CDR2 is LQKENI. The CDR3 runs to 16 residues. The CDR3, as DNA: TGTGCCAGCTCTCCCATCCAGCGGGAGGCATACAATGAGCAGTTCTTC. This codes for CASSPIQREAYNEQFF.

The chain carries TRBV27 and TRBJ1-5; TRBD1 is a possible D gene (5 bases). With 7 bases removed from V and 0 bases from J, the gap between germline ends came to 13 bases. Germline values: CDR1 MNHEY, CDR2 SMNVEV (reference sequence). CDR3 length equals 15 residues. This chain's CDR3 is CASNPLGGSNQPQHF. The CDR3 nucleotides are TGTGCCAGCAACCCATTGGGGGGTAGCAATCAGCCCCAGCATTTT.

DNA of the CDR3: TGTGCCAGCAGCTTGGAGGCGGGGGTCCCTGAAGCTTTCTTT. Its translation is CASSLEAGVPEAFF. The V call is TRBV5-4, the J call TRBJ1-1, with D tentatively TRBD1 (5 bases). Trimming removed 0 bases at V and 6 bases at J, with 12 bases between. The CDR3 is 14 residues long. The germline CDR1 and CDR2 sequences are SGHNT and YYREEE (reference sequence). Full variable domain (outside the CDR3, taken from reference TRBV5-4 and TRBJ1-1): ETGVTQSPTHLIKTRGQQVTLRCSSQSGHNTVSWYQQALGQGPQFIFQYYREEENGRGNFPPRFSGLQFPNYSSELNVNALELDDSALYLCASSLEAGVPEAFFGQGTRLTVV.

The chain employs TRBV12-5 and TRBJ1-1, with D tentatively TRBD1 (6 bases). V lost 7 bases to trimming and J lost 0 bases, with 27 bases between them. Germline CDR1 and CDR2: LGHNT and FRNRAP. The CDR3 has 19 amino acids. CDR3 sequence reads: CASAITTGTITLMNTEAFF. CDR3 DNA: TGTGCTAGTGCCATCACAACAGGGACCATAACCCTTATGAACACTGAAGCTTTCTTT.

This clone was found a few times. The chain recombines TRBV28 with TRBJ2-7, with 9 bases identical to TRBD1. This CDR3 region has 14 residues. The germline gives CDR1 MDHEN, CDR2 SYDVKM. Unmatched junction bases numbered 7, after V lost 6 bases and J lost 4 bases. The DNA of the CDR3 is TGTGCCAGCAGACTGGGACAGGGACCTTACGAGCAGTACTTC. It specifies CASRLGQGPYEQYF.

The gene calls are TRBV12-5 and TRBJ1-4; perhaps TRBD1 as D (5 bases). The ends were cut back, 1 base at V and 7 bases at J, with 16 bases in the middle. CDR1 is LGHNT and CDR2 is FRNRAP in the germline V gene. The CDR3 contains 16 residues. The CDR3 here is CASGLGPVGVAEKLFF. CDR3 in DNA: TGTGCTAGTGGTTTGGGCCCCGTAGGGGTAGCTGAAAAACTGTTTTTT.

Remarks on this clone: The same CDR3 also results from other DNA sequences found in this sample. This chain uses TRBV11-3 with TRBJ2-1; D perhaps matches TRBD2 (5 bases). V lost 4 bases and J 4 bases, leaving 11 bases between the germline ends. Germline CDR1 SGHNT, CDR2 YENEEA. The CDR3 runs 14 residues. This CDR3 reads CASSSGSGYNEQFF. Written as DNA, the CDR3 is TGTGCCAGCAGCTCTGGGAGCGGTTACAATGAGCAGTTCTTC.

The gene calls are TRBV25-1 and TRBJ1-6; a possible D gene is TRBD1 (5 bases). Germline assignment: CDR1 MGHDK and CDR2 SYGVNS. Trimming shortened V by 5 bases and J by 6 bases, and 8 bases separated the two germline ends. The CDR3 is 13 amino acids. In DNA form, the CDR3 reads TGTGCCAGCAGTCTAGGGGTTAATTCACCCCTCCACTTT. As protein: CASSLGVNSPLHF.

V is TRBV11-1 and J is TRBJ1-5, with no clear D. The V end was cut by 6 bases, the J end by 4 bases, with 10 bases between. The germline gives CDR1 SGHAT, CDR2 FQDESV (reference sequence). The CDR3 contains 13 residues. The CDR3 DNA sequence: TGTGCCAGCAGTACGTGGGCAAATCAGCCCCAGCATTTT. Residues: CASSTWANQPQHF.

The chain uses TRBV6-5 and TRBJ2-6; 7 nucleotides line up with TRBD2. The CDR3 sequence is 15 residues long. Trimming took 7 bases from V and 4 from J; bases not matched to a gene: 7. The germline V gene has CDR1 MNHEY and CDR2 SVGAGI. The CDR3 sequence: CASKGLISGANVLTF. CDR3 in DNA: TGTGCCAGCAAGGGACTAATTTCGGGGGCCAACGTCCTGACTTTC.

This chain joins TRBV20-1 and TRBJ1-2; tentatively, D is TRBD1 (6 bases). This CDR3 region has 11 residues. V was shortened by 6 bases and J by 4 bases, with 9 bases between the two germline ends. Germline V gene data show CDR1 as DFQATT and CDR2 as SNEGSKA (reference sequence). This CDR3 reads CSATGRYGYTF. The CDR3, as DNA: TGCAGTGCAACAGGGCGCTATGGCTACACCTTC.

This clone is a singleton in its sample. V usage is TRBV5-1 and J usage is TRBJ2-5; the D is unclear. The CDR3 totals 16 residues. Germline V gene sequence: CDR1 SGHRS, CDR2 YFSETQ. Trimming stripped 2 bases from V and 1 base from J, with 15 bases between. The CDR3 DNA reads TGCGCCAGCAGCTTAGGTCTACTAACAATCCAAGAGACCCAGTACTTC. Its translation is CASSLGLLTIQETQYF.

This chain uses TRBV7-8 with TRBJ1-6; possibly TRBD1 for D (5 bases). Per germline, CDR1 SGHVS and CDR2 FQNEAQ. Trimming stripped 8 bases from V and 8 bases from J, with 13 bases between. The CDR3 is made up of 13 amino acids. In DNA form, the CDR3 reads TGTGCCAGCCGGGGGGTAATTGATTCACCCCTCCACTTT. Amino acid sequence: CASRGVIDSPLHF.

CDR3 nucleotides: TGTGCCAGCAGGTCGATGGGGCCAGATACGCAGTATTTT. It is translated as CASRSMGPDTQYF. The J gene is TRBJ2-3, the V gene TRBV7-9; weak D call: TRBD1 (5 bases). This CDR3 is built from 13 residues. Germline CDR1 and CDR2: SEHNR and FQNEAQ (reference sequence). The V end was cut by 6 bases, the J end by 4 bases, with 11 bases between.

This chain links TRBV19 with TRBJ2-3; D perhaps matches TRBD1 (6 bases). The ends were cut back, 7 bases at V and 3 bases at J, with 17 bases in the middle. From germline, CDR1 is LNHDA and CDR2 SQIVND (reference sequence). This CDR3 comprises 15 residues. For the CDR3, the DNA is TGTGCCAGTACTCGCACAGGGAGTAATACAGATACGCAGTATTTT. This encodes CASTRTGSNTDTQYF.

CDR3 bases: TGTGCCAGCAGGGTCGAGAGGGACACCGGGGAGCTGTTTTTT. Amino acids: CASRVERDTGELFF. This rearrangement joins TRBV2 to TRBJ2-2; D is possibly TRBD2 (5 bases). This CDR3 contains 14 residues. Trimming took off 6 bases at V and 3 bases at J, with 11 bases between the two ends. Germline CDR1 reads SNHLY; CDR2 reads FYNNEI.

CDR3 nucleotide sequence: TGTGCCAGCAGCGCCGGGGGGATCAATCAGCCCCAGCATTTT. As protein: CASSAGGINQPQHF. This chain connects TRBV7-9 to TRBJ1-5; possibly TRBD1 for D (5 bases). Germline values: CDR1 SEHNR, CDR2 FQNEAQ (reference sequence). V lost 5 bases and J 3 bases, leaving 11 bases between the germline ends. The CDR3 loop spans 14 amino acids.

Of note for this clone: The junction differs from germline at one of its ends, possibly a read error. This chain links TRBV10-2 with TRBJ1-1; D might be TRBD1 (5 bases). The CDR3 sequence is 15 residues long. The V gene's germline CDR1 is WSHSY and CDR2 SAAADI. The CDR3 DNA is TGCGCCAGTAGTGAGCGGGGGTATGGATCCACTGAAGCTTTCTTT. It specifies CASSERGYGSTEAFF.

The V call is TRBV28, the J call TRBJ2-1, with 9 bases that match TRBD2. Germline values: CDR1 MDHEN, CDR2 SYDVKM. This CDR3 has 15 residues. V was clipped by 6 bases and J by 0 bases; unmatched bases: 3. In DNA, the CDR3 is TGTGCCAGCAGGGGTAGCGGGAGCTCCTACAATGAGCAGTTCTTC. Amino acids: CASRGSGSSYNEQFF.

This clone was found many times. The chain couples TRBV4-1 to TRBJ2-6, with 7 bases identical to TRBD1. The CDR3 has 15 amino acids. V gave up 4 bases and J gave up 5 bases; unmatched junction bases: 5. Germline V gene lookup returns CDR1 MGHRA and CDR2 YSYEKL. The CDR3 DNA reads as TGCGCCAGCAGCCGAGACAGGGATCGGGCCAACGTCCTGACTTTC. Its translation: CASSRDRDRANVLTF.

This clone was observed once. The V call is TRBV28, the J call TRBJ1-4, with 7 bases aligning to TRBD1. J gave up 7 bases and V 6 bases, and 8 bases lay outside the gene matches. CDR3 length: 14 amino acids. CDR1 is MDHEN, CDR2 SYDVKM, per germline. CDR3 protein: CASSITGVGEKLFF. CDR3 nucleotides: TGTGCCAGCAGCATAACAGGGGTCGGTGAAAAACTGTTTTTT.

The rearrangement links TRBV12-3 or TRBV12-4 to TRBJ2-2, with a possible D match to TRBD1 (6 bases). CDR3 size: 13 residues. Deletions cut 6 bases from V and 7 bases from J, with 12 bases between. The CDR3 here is CASRYRVNGELFF. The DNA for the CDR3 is TGTGCCAGCAGATACAGGGTGAACGGGGAGCTGTTTTTT.

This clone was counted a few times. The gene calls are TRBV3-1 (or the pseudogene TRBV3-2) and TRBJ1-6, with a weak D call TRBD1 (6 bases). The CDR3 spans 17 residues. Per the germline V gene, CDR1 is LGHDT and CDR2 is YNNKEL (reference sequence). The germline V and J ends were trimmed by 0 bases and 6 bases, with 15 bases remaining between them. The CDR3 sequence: CASSQDRGVGPNSPLHF. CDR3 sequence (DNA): TGTGCCAGCAGCCAAGACAGGGGTGTTGGTCCTAATTCACCCCTCCACTTT.

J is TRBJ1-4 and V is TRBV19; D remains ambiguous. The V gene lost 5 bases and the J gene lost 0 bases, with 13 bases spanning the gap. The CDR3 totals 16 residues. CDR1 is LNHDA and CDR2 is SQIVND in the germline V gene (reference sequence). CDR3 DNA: TGTGCCAGTAGTCCCCGACAAGCTGCAACTAATGAAAAACTGTTTTTT. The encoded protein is CASSPRQAATNEKLFF.

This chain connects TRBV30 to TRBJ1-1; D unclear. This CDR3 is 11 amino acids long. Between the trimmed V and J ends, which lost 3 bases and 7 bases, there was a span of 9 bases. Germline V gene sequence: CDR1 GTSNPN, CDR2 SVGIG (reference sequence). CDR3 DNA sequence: TGTGCCTGGAGGTCGGGTCTTGAAGCTTTCTTT. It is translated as CAWRSGLEAFF.

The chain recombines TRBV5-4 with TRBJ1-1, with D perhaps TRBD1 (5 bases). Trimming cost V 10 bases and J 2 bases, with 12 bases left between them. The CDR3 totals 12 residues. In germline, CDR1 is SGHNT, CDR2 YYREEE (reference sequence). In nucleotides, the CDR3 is TGTGCCTGGGGCAGGTCTAACACTGAAGCTTTCTTT. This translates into CAWGRSNTEAFF.

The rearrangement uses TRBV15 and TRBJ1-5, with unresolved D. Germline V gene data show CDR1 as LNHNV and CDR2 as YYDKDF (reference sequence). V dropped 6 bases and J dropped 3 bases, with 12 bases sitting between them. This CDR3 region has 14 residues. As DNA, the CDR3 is TGTGCCACCAGGCGTGTGGAGGACAATCAGCCCCAGCATTTT. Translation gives CATRRVEDNQPQHF.

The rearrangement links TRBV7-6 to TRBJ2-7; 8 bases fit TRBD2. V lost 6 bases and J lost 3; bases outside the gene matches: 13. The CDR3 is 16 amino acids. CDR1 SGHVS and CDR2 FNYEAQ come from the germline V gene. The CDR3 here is CASSPIGGGGFYEQYF. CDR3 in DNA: TGTGCCAGCAGTCCGATAGGCGGCGGGGGGTTCTACGAGCAGTACTTC.

CDR3 in amino acids: CASSLGLAGVSGELFF. The DNA for the CDR3 is TGCGCCAGCAGCCTCGGACTAGCGGGAGTATCCGGGGAGCTGTTTTTT. The genes are TRBV5-1 and TRBJ2-2; the match to TRBD2 covers 13 bases. Germline CDR1 SGHRS, CDR2 YFSETQ. Trimming removed 4 bases from V and 6 bases from J; junction bases left unmatched: 6. The length of the CDR3 is 16 residues.